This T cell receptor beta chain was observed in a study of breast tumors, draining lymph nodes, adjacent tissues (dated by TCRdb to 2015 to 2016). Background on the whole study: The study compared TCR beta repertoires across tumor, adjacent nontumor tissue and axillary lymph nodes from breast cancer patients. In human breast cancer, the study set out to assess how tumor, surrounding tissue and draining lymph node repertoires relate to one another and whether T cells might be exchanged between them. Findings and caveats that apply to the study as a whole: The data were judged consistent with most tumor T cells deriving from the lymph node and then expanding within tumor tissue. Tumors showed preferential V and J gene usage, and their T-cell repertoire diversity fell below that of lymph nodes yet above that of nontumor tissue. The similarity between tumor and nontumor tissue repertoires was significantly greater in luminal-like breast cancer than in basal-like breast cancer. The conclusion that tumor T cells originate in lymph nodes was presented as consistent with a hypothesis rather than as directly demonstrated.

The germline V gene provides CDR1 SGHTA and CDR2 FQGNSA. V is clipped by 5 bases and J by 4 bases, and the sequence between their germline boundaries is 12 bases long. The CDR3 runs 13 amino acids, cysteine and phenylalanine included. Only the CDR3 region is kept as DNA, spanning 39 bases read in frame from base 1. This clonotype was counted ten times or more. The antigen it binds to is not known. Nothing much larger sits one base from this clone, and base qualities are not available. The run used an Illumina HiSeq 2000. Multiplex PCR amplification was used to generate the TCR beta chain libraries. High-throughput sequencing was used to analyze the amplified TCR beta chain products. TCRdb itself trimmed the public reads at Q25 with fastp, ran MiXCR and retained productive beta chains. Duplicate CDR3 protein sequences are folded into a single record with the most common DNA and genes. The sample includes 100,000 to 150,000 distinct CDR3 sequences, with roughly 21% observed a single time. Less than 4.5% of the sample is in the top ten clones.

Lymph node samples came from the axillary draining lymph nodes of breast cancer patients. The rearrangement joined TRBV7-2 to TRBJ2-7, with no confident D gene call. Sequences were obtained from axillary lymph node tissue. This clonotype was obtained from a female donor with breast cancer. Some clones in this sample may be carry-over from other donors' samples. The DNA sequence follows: TGTGCCAGCAGCACCCAAGCGAGTTACGAGCAGTACTTC. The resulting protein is CASSTQASYEQYF.